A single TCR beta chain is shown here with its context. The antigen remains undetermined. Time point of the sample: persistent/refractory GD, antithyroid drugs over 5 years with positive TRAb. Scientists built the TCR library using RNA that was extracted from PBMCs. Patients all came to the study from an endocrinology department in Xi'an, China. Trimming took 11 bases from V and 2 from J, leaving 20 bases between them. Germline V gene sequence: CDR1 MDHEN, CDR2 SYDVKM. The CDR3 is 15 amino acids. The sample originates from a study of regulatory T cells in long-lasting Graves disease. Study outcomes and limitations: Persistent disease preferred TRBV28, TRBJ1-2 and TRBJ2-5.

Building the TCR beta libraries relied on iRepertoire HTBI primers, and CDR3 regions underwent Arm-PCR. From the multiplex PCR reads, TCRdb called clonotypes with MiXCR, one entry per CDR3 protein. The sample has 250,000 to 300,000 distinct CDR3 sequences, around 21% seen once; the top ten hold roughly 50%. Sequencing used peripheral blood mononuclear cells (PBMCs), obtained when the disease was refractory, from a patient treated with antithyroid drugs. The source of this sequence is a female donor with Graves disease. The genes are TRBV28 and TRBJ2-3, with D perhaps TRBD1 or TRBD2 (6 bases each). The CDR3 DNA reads TGTGCCTCCGGAGGGGTTGGGACAACCACAGATACGCAGTATTTT. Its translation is CASGGVGTTTDTQYF.